The source of this T cell receptor (beta chain) is a study of human T cells and chemical hapten exposure. Between the trimmed V and J ends, which lost 5 bases and 1 base, there was a span of 17 bases. This CDR3 contains 16 residues. The germline V gene encodes CDR1 LNHDA and CDR2 SQIVND (reference sequence). Time point specified: pre-sensitization, week 0. The treatment: therapeutic diphenylcyclopropenone sensitization with weekly scalp DPC. Patients had alopecia, were aged 18 to 70, and were not pregnant. Individual cDNA molecules in this library carried unique molecular identifiers. TCRdb ran MiXCR on the RACE reads and lists one entry per CDR3 protein. Of approximately 100,000 distinct CDR3 sequences listed, 9% to 15% are singletons.

This chain uses TRBV19 with TRBJ1-2; D is uncertain. The receptor's source is a woman in her forties or fifties with alopecia areata. Some clones in this sample may be carry-over from other donors' samples. The sequenced sample was whole blood, obtained in connection with sensitization to the hapten diphenylcyclopropenone (DPC). The CDR3 sequence is CASSPSDGRFNYGYTF. The DNA for the CDR3 is TGTGCCAGTAGTCCTTCCGACGGGCGGTTTAACTATGGCTACACCTTC.